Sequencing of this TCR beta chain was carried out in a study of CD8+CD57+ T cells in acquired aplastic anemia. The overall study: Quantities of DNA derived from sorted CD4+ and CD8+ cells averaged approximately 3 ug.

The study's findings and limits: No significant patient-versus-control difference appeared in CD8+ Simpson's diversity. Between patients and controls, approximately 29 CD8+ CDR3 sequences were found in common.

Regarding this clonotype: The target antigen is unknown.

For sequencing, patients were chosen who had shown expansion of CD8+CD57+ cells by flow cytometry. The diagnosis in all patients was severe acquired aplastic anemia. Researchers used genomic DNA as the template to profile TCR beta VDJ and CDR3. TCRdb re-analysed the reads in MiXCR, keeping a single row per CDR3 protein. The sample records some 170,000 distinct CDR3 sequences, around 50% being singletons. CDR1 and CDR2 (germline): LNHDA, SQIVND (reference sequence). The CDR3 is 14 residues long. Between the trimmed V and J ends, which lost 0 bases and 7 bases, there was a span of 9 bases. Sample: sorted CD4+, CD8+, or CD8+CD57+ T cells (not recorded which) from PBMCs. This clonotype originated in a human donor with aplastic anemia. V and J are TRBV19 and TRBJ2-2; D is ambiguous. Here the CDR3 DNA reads TGTGCCAGTAGTATAGATAGGGCTGGCGGGGAGCTGTTTTTT. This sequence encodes CASSIDRAGGELFF.